The entry that follows covers one TCR beta chain sequence. Its antigen is undetermined. The V and J ends lost 7 bases and 9 bases respectively, with 19 bases between them. Germline V gene lookup returns CDR1 SNHLY and CDR2 FYNNEI. The CDR3 runs 14 residues. Researchers ran the PCR with 60 Vbeta and 13 Jbeta primers. Authors' methods: Approximately 9.9 million shared chains were among the approximately 82 million unique TCR beta chains that a later analysis counted. Measured with immunoSEQ multiplex PCR; TCRdb has only the in-frame clones, and not every one. V and J calls and clone size follow that table, whereas D and trimming were derived from the DNA. The sample has 75,000 to 100,000 clones, 60% to 80% seen once; the top ten hold around 3.2%. This entry belongs to a study of cytomegalovirus exposure and HLA in healthy donors. Broader study findings: Most TCR sequences were seen very rarely across donors, but some public TCRs occurred in many. In a later analysis, an Asian-associated ancestry cluster reportedly showed fewer N-insertions than the approximately 660-donor mean.

Sample: PBMCs. The V call is TRBV2, the J call TRBJ2-1; TRBD2 might be the D (5 bases). The receptor comes from a man aged 40-55 years in good health and CMV-seronegative. The DNA for the CDR3 is TGTGCCAGCAAGGAGGAACCTCAATCCGTTGAGCAGTTCTTC. Amino acids: CASKEEPQSVEQFF.